The 13 T cell receptor beta chains below all came from one sample that was sequenced in a study of CD8 T cells in Susac syndrome. With random hexamers, reverse transcription was performed on about 0.5 to 1 ug of RNA. TCRdb reprocessed the immunoSEQ multiplex PCR reads with MiXCR, giving one entry per CDR3 protein. The sample records 85,000 to 130,000 distinct CDR3 sequences, roughly 95% being singletons. The material sequenced was CD8+ T cells from PBMCs. The receptors were sampled from a human donor with Susac syndrome.

This chain links TRBV29-1 with TRBJ1-1; a possible D gene is TRBD1 (5 bases). Per the germline V gene, CDR1 is SQVTM and CDR2 is ANQGSEA. Trimming took off 5 bases at V and 4 bases at J, with 11 bases between the two ends. The CDR3 is 12 residues long. The CDR3 DNA reads TGCAGCGTTTTCCGGGGGAGCACTGAAGCTTTCTTT. It yields the protein CSVFRGSTEAFF.

The J gene is TRBJ1-2, the V gene TRBV27; 8 positions match TRBD1. This CDR3 is 13 amino acids long. CDR1 MNHEY and CDR2 SMNVEV come from the germline V gene (reference sequence). Trimming at V came to 0 bases and at J to 8 bases, leaving 2 bases not matched to a gene. CDR3: CASSLSAGGGYTF. Here the CDR3 DNA reads TGTGCCAGCAGTTTATCAGCAGGGGGCGGCTACACCTTC.

This chain joins TRBV29-1 and TRBJ1-1; D uncertain. V shed 7 bases and J shed 6 bases, with 18 bases lying between them. The CDR3 has 13 amino acids. CDR1 is SQVTM and CDR2 is ANQGSEA in the germline V gene. The CDR3 spells CSAGKEVFAEAFF. Written as DNA, the CDR3 is TGCAGCGCTGGAAAAGAAGTTTTCGCTGAAGCTTTCTTT.

The chain joins TRBV29-1 to TRBJ1-2; 10 bases match TRBD1. Trimming removed 6 bases from V and 8 bases from J; junction bases left unmatched: 15. CDR1 SQVTM and CDR2 ANQGSEA come from the germline V gene. This CDR3 is 15 amino acids long. The CDR3 DNA is TGCAGCGTCGCTGACGTGGGACAGGGGTACCAAGGCTACACCTTC. Translated, it gives CSVADVGQGYQGYTF.

The rearrangement links TRBV4-2 to TRBJ1-5; no reliable D call. This CDR3 region has 13 residues. V lost 0 bases to trimming and J lost 14 bases, with 14 bases between them. CDR1 is LGHNA and CDR2 is YNFKEQ in the germline V gene. The DNA for the CDR3 is TGTGCCAGCAGCCAAGACCCGGGCTCCTACAAGCATTTT. Protein product: CASSQDPGSYKHF.

The chain employs TRBV27 and TRBJ2-4; no firm D call. The CDR3 has 13 residues. CDR1 MNHEY and CDR2 SMNVEV come from the germline V gene (reference sequence). Between the trimmed V and J ends, which lost 4 bases and 0 bases, there was a span of 4 bases. The CDR3, as DNA: TGTGCCAGCAGTTCAATAGCCAAAAACATTCAGTACTTC. Encoded protein: CASSSIAKNIQYF.

The V call is TRBV4-1, the J call TRBJ2-5; 8 bases are shared with TRBD2. Unmatched junction bases numbered 9, after V lost 4 bases and J lost 5 bases. Germline CDR1 reads MGHRA; CDR2 reads YSYEKL. This CDR3 is 15 amino acids long. The CDR3 DNA sequence: TGCGCCAGCAGCCTCAGAGGGACTAGGGAGGAGACCCAGTACTTC. Translation: CASSLRGTREETQYF.

The genes are TRBV9 and TRBJ2-3; maybe TRBD2 (7 bases). Germline-derived CDR1 and CDR2 are SGDLS and YYNGEE. The CDR3 contains 17 residues. V was trimmed by 3 bases and J by 0 bases, leaving 17 bases between them. CDR3 region: CASSARGAISSTDTQYF. In DNA, the CDR3 is TGTGCCAGCAGCGCTCGGGGGGCGATCTCTAGCACAGATACGCAGTATTTT.

The chain recombines TRBV6-5 with TRBJ1-4; TRBD1 might be the D (5 bases). Germline CDR1 MNHEY, CDR2 SVGAGI. Deletions cut 7 bases from V and 11 bases from J, with 17 bases between. The CDR3 has 13 amino acids. As DNA, the CDR3 is TGTGCCAGCACCACAGTTCAGGGCGGGAAACTGTTTTTT. It encodes CASTTVQGGKLFF.

The rearrangement uses TRBV11-2 and TRBJ2-5, with 14 nucleotides matching TRBD2. With V trimmed by 1 base and J by 3 bases, 13 bases remained unmatched. Germline values: CDR1 SGHAT, CDR2 FQNNGV. CDR3 length: 20 residues. For the CDR3, the DNA is TGTGCCAGCAGCTTAGGGGGAGGACTAGCGGGGGGCTATAAGGAAGAGACCCAGTACTTC. It yields the protein CASSLGGGLAGGYKEETQYF.

This chain joins TRBV12-3 or TRBV12-4 and TRBJ2-2; no clear D. The CDR3 has 12 residues. The V end was cut by 6 bases, the J end by 1 base, with 3 bases between. CDR3: CASRENTGELFF. CDR3 sequence (DNA): TGTGCCAGCAGAGAGAACACCGGGGAGCTGTTTTTT.

V gene TRBV19 combines with J gene TRBJ2-7, with 8 bases aligning to TRBD1. The ends lost 3 bases at V and 3 bases at J; junction bases unmatched: 1. This CDR3 has 13 amino acids. Germline V gives CDR1 LNHDA, CDR2 SQIVND (reference sequence). CDR3 sequence reads: CASSMGQVYEQYF. CDR3 coding DNA: TGTGCCAGTAGTATGGGACAGGTCTACGAGCAGTACTTC.

A few counts support this clonotype. Germline is not matched at one junction end, which may reflect a read error. The chain carries TRBV5-1 and TRBJ1-1, with a possible D match to TRBD1 (5 bases). The CDR3 spans 13 residues. CDR1 is SGHRS, CDR2 YFSETQ, per germline. CDR3 region: CASSLGTNTEAFF. In nucleotides, the CDR3 is TGTGCCAGCAGTTTAGGGACGAACACTGAAGCTTTCTTT.